This T cell receptor beta chain was documented in a study of blood T cell repertoires in COVID-19. Across the whole study: Sites across the United States, Italy and Spain contributed samples from acute and convalescent COVID-19. Nucleic acid was either cDNA or gDNA, and it came from T cells, B-cell-depleted T cells, or PBMCs.

Authors' analysis steps: It was from reference gene primer amplification that nucleated cell counts were estimated. Repertoires were generated with immunoSEQ multiplex PCR, while TCRdb's copy carries only in-frame clones and drops some. V and J calls and clone size are those listed in that table; D and trimming were worked out from the DNA. The table lists 340,000 or so clones, around 82% of them singletons. The sample was peripheral blood. The sequence was collected from a man in his thirties or forties with active or convalescent COVID-19.

CDR3 DNA sequence: TGTGCCAGCAGCCCCCCGGGGTGGAACTATGGCTACACCTTC. It encodes CASSPPGWNYGYTF. The V gene is TRBV28, the J gene TRBJ1-2; no firm D call. Trimming removed 6 bases from V and 2 bases from J, with 13 bases in between. The CDR3 runs to 14 residues. From germline, CDR1 is MDHEN and CDR2 SYDVKM.